This is a list of T cell receptor beta chains from one sample in a study of blood T cell repertoires in COVID-19. Repertoires were generated with immunoSEQ multiplex PCR, while TCRdb's copy carries only in-frame clones and drops some. The table records about 200,000 clones, roughly nine tenths of them present only once. The source material was PBMCs or T cells enriched from blood (not recorded which). These receptors all come from a woman aged 25-40 years who had recovered from COVID-19. The CDR3 runs from the conserved cysteine through the conserved F or W. The D gene is left open where the match is weak. Size values are once, few and many counts, or a class for expanded clones, and some rows have none.

d_call	clone_size	v_call	j_call	cdr3_length	cdr3_nt	cdr3_aa
TRBD1	NA	TRBV7-6	TRBJ1-5	16	TGTGCCAGCAGCTTAGATGACAGGGTTTTGCATCAGCCCCAGCATTTT	CASSLDDRVLHQPQHF
NA	NA	TRBV7-2	TRBJ1-5	14	TGTGCCAGCAGCTTGACAGGAGCCTTAGGGCCCCAGCATTTT	CASSLTGALGPQHF
NA	NA	TRBV5-5	TRBJ2-2	16	TGTGCCAGCAGCCTTCCGGGACTGGCGAACACCGGGGAGCTGTTTTTT	CASSLPGLANTGELFF
TRBD1	NA	TRBV7-8	TRBJ1-5	17	TGTGCCAGCAGCCCGTCTTCGGGACAGCATAGCAATCAGCCCCAGCATTTT	CASSPSSGQHSNQPQHF
TRBD1	NA	TRBV6-5	TRBJ2-3	14	TGTGCCAGCAGTCTAACAGGGGTCACAGATACGCAGTATTTT	CASSLTGVTDTQYF
TRBD1	once	TRBV13	TRBJ2-5	15	TGTGCCAGCAGCTTAGGGGGGACAGGGGGAGAGACCCAGTACTTC	CASSLGGTGGETQYF
TRBD1	NA	TRBV11-3	TRBJ1-2	18	TGTGCCAGCGCGCCGGTTAACTCGTGGCAGGGGGAAAGAGTTGGCTACACCTTC	CASAPVNSWQGERVGYTF
TRBD1	NA	TRBV18	TRBJ2-2	17	TGTGCCAGCTCACACGAGATGACAGGGGGCGGTACCGGGGAGCTGTTTTTT	CASSHEMTGGGTGELFF
NA	NA	TRBV7-2	TRBJ1-6	15	TGTGCCAGCAGCTTAGCGGGGGGGGATAATTCACCCCTCCACTTT	CASSLAGGDNSPLHF
NA	few	TRBV29-1	TRBJ2-5	15	TGCAGCGTCGGAAGCCCCCAGGGAGGTCAAGAGACCCAGTACTTC	CSVGSPQGGQETQYF
TRBD2	NA	TRBV5-6	TRBJ2-7	14	TGTGCCAGCAGGGGCGGGAGGTCCTCCTACGAGCAGTACTTC	CASRGGRSSYEQYF
NA	once	TRBV10-2	TRBJ1-5	16	TGCGCCAGCAGTGAGCTGGGAGGGAGGGGCAATCAGCCCCAGCATTTT	CASSELGGRGNQPQHF
NA	NA	TRBV12-3/TRBV12-4	TRBJ1-1	13	TGTGCCAGCAGTTCTAAAATGAACACTGAAGCTTTCTTT	CASSSKMNTEAFF
NA	NA	TRBV7-9	TRBJ1-6	16	TGTGCCAGCAGCTTAGGGGGGGAGGGAAGTCAACTAGCCCTCCACTTT	CASSLGGEGSQLALHF
NA	NA	TRBV11-2	TRBJ2-7	13	TGTGCCAGCAGCCTAGGGAGATACTACGAGCAGTACTTC	CASSLGRYYEQYF
NA	NA	TRBV7-9	TRBJ1-5	15	TGTGCCAGCAGCTTACAGGGAGGTAGCAATCAGCCCCAGCATTTT	CASSLQGGSNQPQHF
TRBD1	NA	TRBV6-2/TRBV6-3	TRBJ2-7	14	TGTGCCAGCAGTTACCTTGACAGGGACTACGAGCAGTACTTC	CASSYLDRDYEQYF
TRBD1	NA	TRBV9	TRBJ2-1	15	TGTGCCAGCAGCCCATGGGACAGTACATGGGGTGAGCAGTTCTTC	CASSPWDSTWGEQFF
TRBD1	NA	TRBV13	TRBJ2-5	14	TGTGCCAGCAGCTCGGGACAGTGGAAAGAGACCCAGTACTTC	CASSSGQWKETQYF
TRBD1	NA	TRBV7-8	TRBJ1-2	16	TGTGCCAGCAGCTTAGGTCGCTGGACAGGGTTAGATGGCTACACCTTC	CASSLGRWTGLDGYTF
NA	NA	TRBV2	TRBJ2-2	16	TGTGCCAGCAGTGCTTCGGGGAAAGCGAACACCGGGGAGCTGTTTTTT	CASSASGKANTGELFF
TRBD1	NA	TRBV15	TRBJ1-5	15	TGTGCCACCAGCAGTGGGGACAGGGAAAATCAGCCCCAGCATTTT	CATSSGDRENQPQHF
TRBD2	NA	TRBV5-5	TRBJ2-2	17	TGTGCCAGCAGCCCGATAGCGGGAGGGGGATCCACCGGGGAGCTGTTTTTT	CASSPIAGGGSTGELFF
NA	once	TRBV2	TRBJ1-5	12	TGTGCCAGCAACCGGGAATCAATGGCCCAGCATTTT	CASNRESMAQHF
NA	NA	TRBV11-1	TRBJ1-4	12	TGTGCCAGCAGGGGAGCTAATGAAAAACTGTTTTTT	CASRGANEKLFF
TRBD2	NA	TRBV5-6	TRBJ2-1	16	TGTGCCAGCTTTTGGAGTAGCGGGAGCTCCTACAATGAGCAGTTCTTC	CASFWSSGSSYNEQFF
TRBD1	NA	TRBV5-1	TRBJ1-1	15	TGCGCCAGCAGCTTGGGGACAGGGAAGGGCACTGAAGCTTTCTTT	CASSLGTGKGTEAFF
TRBD1	NA	TRBV28	TRBJ2-5	14	TGTGCCAGCAGTGTCGGACAGGGACAAGAGACCCAGTACTTC	CASSVGQGQETQYF
NA	NA	TRBV27	TRBJ1-5	13	TGTGCCAGCAGTCTGCAGTTGAATCAGCCCCAGCATTTT	CASSLQLNQPQHF
TRBD2	NA	TRBV7-9	TRBJ2-5	15	TGTGCCAGCAGCTTAGAGCGCGGGAGTAAAGAGACCCAGTACTTC	CASSLERGSKETQYF
NA	NA	TRBV4-1	TRBJ1-5	16	TGCGCCAGCAGCCAAGCTCAGAGCGGGAATAATCAGCCCCAGCATTTT	CASSQAQSGNNQPQHF
NA	once	TRBV10-2	TRBJ2-5	16	TGCGCCAGCAGCCTTACTCGGGGTAGGGATGGGGAGACCCAGTACTTC	CASSLTRGRDGETQYF
NA	NA	TRBV7-2	TRBJ1-1	13	TGTGCCAGCAGCTTCGCGTTGGACACTGAAGCTTTCTTT	CASSFALDTEAFF
NA	NA	TRBV20-1	TRBJ1-5	16	TGCAGTGCTAGTCAGACAGGTCCGGGGTTCAATCAGCCCCAGCATTTT	CSASQTGPGFNQPQHF
NA	few	TRBV7-9	TRBJ1-5	14	TGTGCCAGCAGCCTCGACAGATACAATCAGCCCCAGCATTTT	CASSLDRYNQPQHF
NA	NA	TRBV18	TRBJ2-4	16	TGTGCCAGCTCGCCCTCAAAAGAACGGGTCCAAAACATTCAGTACTTC	CASSPSKERVQNIQYF
NA	NA	TRBV30	TRBJ1-2	11	TGTGCCTGGAGTTGGACAGAAGGCTACACCTTC	CAWSWTEGYTF
TRBD1	once	TRBV9	TRBJ1-3	14	TGTGCCAGCAGCGAACAGGGGTCTAGAAACACCATATATTTT	CASSEQGSRNTIYF
TRBD1	NA	TRBV13	TRBJ1-1	18	TGTGCCAGCAGCTTACTAGGGGGCTCGTGGCAGGCTGGAACTGAAGCTTTCTTT	CASSLLGGSWQAGTEAFF
TRBD2	NA	TRBV7-2	TRBJ2-4	14	TGTGCCAGCAGCTTAGAACCCATAGCGGGATGGCAGTACTTC	CASSLEPIAGWQYF
NA	few	TRBV6-2/TRBV6-3	TRBJ1-1	14	TGTGCCAGCAGTAAACAACAGGGGAACACTGAAGCTTTCTTT	CASSKQQGNTEAFF
TRBD1	NA	TRBV27	TRBJ2-7	14	TGTGCCAGCAGTTTCGGGACAGAAACCTCCGAGCAGTACTTC	CASSFGTETSEQYF
TRBD1	few	TRBV27	TRBJ1-5	14	TGTGCCAGCAGCTCCGGGACAGAGAATCAGCCCCAGCATTTT	CASSSGTENQPQHF
TRBD1	NA	TRBV7-6	TRBJ2-7	15	TGTGCCAGCAGCTTAGGGTCAGGGGGCACCTACGAGCAGTACTTC	CASSLGSGGTYEQYF
NA	NA	TRBV6-2/TRBV6-3	TRBJ2-1	18	TGTGCCAGCAGTTACTCGCTCGCGGGTCATGACTCCTACAATGAGCAGTTCTTC	CASSYSLAGHDSYNEQFF
NA	NA	TRBV18	TRBJ1-1	13	TGTGCCAGCTCACCTGGGCCGAACACTGAAGCTTTCTTT	CASSPGPNTEAFF
TRBD1	NA	TRBV27	TRBJ1-1	17	TGTGCCAGCAGTTCGGTCTTAACCCGGGACAGATGGACTGAAGCTTTCTTT	CASSSVLTRDRWTEAFF
TRBD1	once	TRBV19	TRBJ1-2	13	TGTGCCAGTAGAGAAGGACAGGGGGTTGGCTACACCTTC	CASREGQGVGYTF
NA	few	TRBV10-3	TRBJ2-7	17	TGTGCCATCAGTGAGAAATCAGGGCCAGGGCCCCCCTACGAGCAGTACTTC	CAISEKSGPGPPYEQYF
NA	NA	TRBV6-5	TRBJ2-3	13	TGTGCCAGCACAAGGACTAGCACAGATACGCAGTATTTT	CASTRTSTDTQYF
NA	NA	TRBV7-9	TRBJ1-4	15	TGTGCCAGCAGCTTAGCGAGGCAGGGCGAAGAAAAACTGTTTTTT	CASSLARQGEEKLFF
NA	NA	TRBV5-8	TRBJ1-1	13	TGTGCCAGCAGCTTGGACAGGAACACTGAAGCTTTCTTT	CASSLDRNTEAFF
NA	NA	TRBV7-7	TRBJ1-2	22	TGTGCTAGCAGCCCCCCCGGGCTGAACACGAGTATCCCCCAGAGGGAGAACAATGGCTACACCTTC	CASSPPGLNTSIPQRENNGYTF
NA	NA	TRBV18	TRBJ2-6	18	TGTGCCAGCTCACCACGGGGGCAGGAGATCTCTGGGGCCAACGTCCTGACTTTC	CASSPRGQEISGANVLTF
TRBD1	once	TRBV5-1	TRBJ1-2	15	TGCGCCAGCAGCCCGTCGACAGGGTTTAACTATGGCTACACCTTC	CASSPSTGFNYGYTF